This T cell receptor (beta chain) was observed in a study of graft-versus-host responses after intestinal transplantation. Trimming at V came to 0 bases and at J to 0 bases, leaving 2 bases not matched to a gene. This CDR3 spans 16 amino acids. Germline CDR1 and CDR2: SEHNR and FQNEAQ (reference sequence). The table came from immunoSEQ multiplex PCR; TCRdb's copy has only in-frame clones and leaves some out. In the table there are tens of thousands of clones, more than 85% of which are singletons. Note on this clone: Its antigen is undetermined.

This material consisted of unstimulated CD8+ T cells sorted from spleen or lymph node cells, taken before intestinal transplant. This sequence was found in a human donor who received an intestinal transplant. This chain links TRBV7-9 with TRBJ2-7; 10 bases agree with TRBD1. CDR3 sequence (DNA): TGTGCCAGCAGCTTAGCGGACAGGGGGAGCTCCTACGAGCAGTACTTC. This sequence encodes CASSLADRGSSYEQYF.